The present TCR beta chain was sequenced within a study of cytomegalovirus exposure and HLA in healthy donors. Remarks on this clone: Antigen: not known.

Study-level points and caveats: HLA allele associations emerged for some 16,000 TCR beta sequences in a later analysis, at 0.05 false discovery rate. Researchers reportedly found TCR beta sequences accurately predicted most subjects' HLA-A and HLA-B alleles.

The V and J ends lost 5 bases and 1 base, in that order; junction bases with no gene match: 7. CDR3 size: 16 residues. In germline, CDR1 is MDHEN, CDR2 SYDVKM. The PCR contained 60 Vbeta and 13 Jbeta primers. This table comes from immunoSEQ multiplex PCR, and its TCRdb copy is limited to in-frame clones, with some not included. Of approximately 160,000 clones in the sample, almost 85% were seen once. This chain links TRBV28 with TRBJ2-7; 11 nucleotides align to TRBD2. This TCR came from a man aged 25-45 years in good health and CMV-seropositive. Sequenced material: PBMCs. The CDR3 coding sequence is TGTGCCAGCAGTATTTCCGGGACTAGCGGTTCCTACGAGCAGTACTTC. Translation: CASSISGTSGSYEQYF.